One and the same sample provided the 16 T cell receptor beta chains below, sequenced in a study of blood T cell repertoires in COVID-19. The table came from immunoSEQ multiplex PCR; TCRdb's copy has only in-frame clones and leaves some out. The table includes approximately 100,000 clones, around 94% detected once. The sequenced sample was peripheral blood. The receptors here all came from a man aged 45-65 years with active COVID-19.

The chain has TRBV9 and TRBJ2-1, with 7 bases lining up with TRBD1. This CDR3 spans 16 amino acids. Unmatched junction bases numbered 10, after V lost 2 bases and J lost 5 bases. Germline assignment: CDR1 SGDLS and CDR2 YYNGEE. The CDR3 bases are TGTGCCAGCAGCGTTTCATTCCTCGGGACAGACAATGAGCAGTTCTTC. The encoded protein is CASSVSFLGTDNEQFF.

V gene TRBV6-1 combines with J gene TRBJ2-1; 11 nucleotides align to TRBD2. CDR1 and CDR2 from the germline V gene are MNHNS and SASEGT. The CDR3 has 20 residues. The trim removed 3 bases at V and 1 base at J, leaving 14 bases unmatched. DNA for the CDR3: TGTGCCAGCAGTGAGTTCCCCGGACTAGCGGGCCGGGTGTCCTACAATGAGCAGTTCTTC. It encodes CASSEFPGLAGRVSYNEQFF.

This clone was seen a single time. The CDR3 here is CASSFGPSSGSSYEQYF. The CDR3 DNA reads as TGCGCCAGCAGCTTTGGACCCTCTAGCGGGAGTAGCTACGAGCAGTACTTC. V usage is TRBV5-1 and J usage is TRBJ2-7, with 10 bases aligning to TRBD2. CDR3 length: 17 residues. Germline V lookup: CDR1 SGHRS, CDR2 YFSETQ. V shed 2 bases and J 3 bases; nucleotides not matched to a gene: 11. The full variable domain, rest sourced from reference TRBV5-1 and TRBJ2-7, is KAGVTQTPRYLIKTRGQQVTLSCSPISGHRSVSWYQQTPGQGLQFLFEYFSETQRNKGNFPGRFSGRQFSNSRSEMNVSTLELGDSALYLCASSFGPSSGSSYEQYFGPGTRLTVT.

The V and J genes are TRBV5-1 and TRBJ1-1; maybe TRBD1 (6 bases). This CDR3 is built from 14 residues. Germline lookup yields CDR1 SGHRS and CDR2 YFSETQ. V lost 3 bases and J lost 4, with 13 bases in between. This CDR3 reads CASSSTGSTTEAFF. CDR3 sequence (DNA): TGCGCCAGCAGCTCCACAGGGTCTACCACTGAAGCTTTCTTT.

The rearrangement links TRBV19 to TRBJ2-2, with 7 bases matching TRBD2. Germline CDR1 and CDR2: LNHDA and SQIVND (reference sequence). The CDR3 is 12 amino acids. J lost 9 bases, V lost 8 bases, and 6 bases had no gene match. Written as DNA, the CDR3 is TGTGCCAGTTCGGGGGAGGGCCGGGAGCTGTTTTTT. Amino acid sequence: CASSGEGRELFF.

The chain combines TRBV7-2 with TRBJ2-1; 12 nucleotides agree with TRBD2. V shed 2 bases, J shed 0 bases, and the junction held 2 bases outside the gene matches. CDR1 and CDR2 from the germline V gene are SGHTA and FQGNSA. CDR3 length equals 17 residues. The CDR3 sequence: CASSLTSGGSSYNEQFF. The DNA of the CDR3 is TGTGCCAGCAGCTTAACTAGCGGGGGGAGCTCCTACAATGAGCAGTTCTTC.

The rearrangement joins TRBV9 to TRBJ2-5; 8 bases fit TRBD2. The germline CDR1 and CDR2 sequences are SGDLS and YYNGEE. V shed 0 bases, J shed 5 bases, and the junction held 9 bases outside the gene matches. The CDR3 has 16 amino acids. The chain's CDR3 is CASSVGHAGGGETQYF. The DNA for the CDR3 is TGTGCCAGCAGCGTAGGGCACGCGGGAGGCGGGGAGACCCAGTACTTC.

The chain links TRBV3-1 (or the pseudogene TRBV3-2) to TRBJ2-1, with D perhaps matching TRBD2 (6 bases). This CDR3 has 16 amino acids. Germline CDR1 is LGHDT and CDR2 is YNNKEL (reference sequence). V was cut by 0 bases and J by 6 bases, with 15 bases left in between. CDR3 in amino acids: CASSQDRVAVSNEQFF. Here the CDR3 DNA reads TGTGCCAGCAGCCAAGATAGGGTAGCGGTGAGCAATGAGCAGTTCTTC.

This chain connects TRBV6-5 to TRBJ1-4, with D uncertain. The CDR3 is 14 residues long. V was pared by 8 bases and J by 0 bases, with 10 bases between. Germline values: CDR1 MNHEY, CDR2 SVGAGI. The CDR3 DNA follows: TGTGCCAGCGGAGCGCATTCAACTAATGAAAAACTGTTTTTT. This sequence encodes CASGAHSTNEKLFF.

V gene TRBV5-1 combines with J gene TRBJ2-1; 11 bases are a match to TRBD2. Germline lookup yields CDR1 SGHRS and CDR2 YFSETQ. The CDR3 length is 17 residues. V lost 4 bases and J lost 2; bases outside the gene matches: 8. The CDR3 DNA sequence: TGCGCCAGCAGCCCGTTTAGCGGGAGGGCCGCCTACAATGAGCAGTTCTTC. This encodes CASSPFSGRAAYNEQFF.

This chain uses TRBV30 with TRBJ1-1; D might be TRBD1 (5 bases). The V end lost 2 bases, the J end lost 13 bases, and 20 bases lay between the germline ends. CDR3 length equals 13 residues. Germline CDR1 reads GTSNPN; CDR2 reads SVGIG (reference sequence). CDR3 sequence reads: CAWSLNAKGGGFF. The CDR3 DNA reads as TGTGCCTGGAGTCTAAACGCCAAGGGCGGGGGTTTCTTT.

This chain uses TRBV27 with TRBJ2-1; 9 bases are a match to TRBD1. Per germline, CDR1 MNHEY and CDR2 SMNVEV (reference sequence). J was trimmed by 4 bases and V by 8 bases; bases with no gene match: 9. The length of the CDR3 is 15 residues. CDR3 loop: CASGPGTGPYNEQFF. For the CDR3, the DNA is TGTGCCAGCGGTCCCGGGACAGGGCCATACAATGAGCAGTTCTTC.

The chain employs TRBV2 and TRBJ2-5; 7 bases map to TRBD1. The CDR3 consists of 15 residues. V trimming: 2 bases; J trimming: 1 base; junction bases outside the gene matches: 4. The V gene's germline CDR1 is SNHLY and CDR2 FYNNEI. This CDR3 reads CASSEHGQVQETQYF. The CDR3 bases are TGTGCCAGCAGTGAACATGGACAGGTCCAAGAGACCCAGTACTTC.

The chain links TRBV3-1 (or the pseudogene TRBV3-2) to TRBJ2-3; TRBD2 might be the D (6 bases). Germline assignment: CDR1 LGHDT and CDR2 YNNKEL (reference sequence). The CDR3 is made up of 16 amino acids. V lost 0 bases to trimming and J lost 4 bases, with 14 bases between them. CDR3 protein: CASSQDSGRRADTQYF. The CDR3 nucleotides read TGTGCCAGCAGCCAAGATTCGGGCAGGAGGGCAGATACGCAGTATTTT.

This clone was recorded once. The rearrangement joins TRBV7-9 to TRBJ1-2, with D hard to call. Per germline, CDR1 SEHNR and CDR2 FQNEAQ (reference sequence). This CDR3 is 13 amino acids long. V was shortened by 1 base and J by 4 bases, with 7 bases between the two germline ends. The CDR3 bases are TGTGCCAGCAGCTTAGAGTCGGTCTATGGCTACACCTTC. Protein product: CASSLESVYGYTF.

This clone was seen a single time. This chain connects TRBV11-2 to TRBJ2-1, with 9 bases identical to TRBD2. V was clipped by 2 bases and J by 9 bases; unmatched bases: 8. The CDR3 has 15 residues. Per germline, CDR1 SGHAT and CDR2 FQNNGV. The CDR3 sequence is CASSLLRGLAIEQFF. For the CDR3, the DNA is TGTGCCAGCAGCTTATTAAGGGGACTAGCTATTGAGCAGTTCTTC.